This TCR beta chain was recovered during a study of technical replicates of blood from a few donors. Method: immunoSEQ multiplex PCR; TCRdb's copy keeps in-frame clones and lacks some. Counted here are tens of thousands of clones, more than 85% occurring once; the ten biggest clones make up 4.5% to 5%. The germline V gene has CDR1 MNHEY and CDR2 SVGAGI. Trimming removed 6 bases at V and 2 bases at J, with 10 bases between. CDR3 length: 13 residues. Sequenced: PBMCs. The origin of this receptor is a human donor in good health. Some clones in this sample may be carry-over from other donors' samples. This chain uses TRBV6-5 with TRBJ1-1; D not resolved. This CDR3 reads CASSPAENTEAFF. CDR3 sequence (DNA): TGTGCCAGCAGCCCCGCAGAAAACACTGAAGCTTTCTTT.